This T cell receptor (beta chain) came from a study of T cell repertoires in cytomegalovirus infection. About the research overall: Recently identified HLA-C-restricted and well-studied HLA-B-restricted CMV epitopes were used.

Study results and limitations: Cumulative public TCR beta family frequency identified CMV carriers with the relevant HLA. There were HLA-C-restricted CMV-specific TCR beta clonotypes dominating the ex vivo response.

MiXCR was run by TCRdb on the reads, yielding one entry per CDR3 protein. Of approximately 1,000,000 distinct CDR3 sequences in the sample, 30% to 40% were seen once. As regards this clonotype: Its antigen is undetermined.

The CDR3 is 11 amino acids. Germline V gene sequence: CDR1 SGHRS, CDR2 YFSETQ. Trimming at V came to 6 bases and at J to 8 bases, leaving 4 bases not matched to a gene. The chain links TRBV5-1 to TRBJ1-1; 7 bases line up with TRBD1. Here the sequenced sample was cultured CD8+ T cells from PBMCs, taken from culture after CMV antigen stimulation. The clonotype was recovered from a human donor in good health (CMV status not recorded). Some clones in this sample may be carry-over from other donors' samples. The CDR3 DNA sequence: TGCGCCAGCAAAGGGGGCCGGGAAGCTTTCTTT. Translated: CASKGGREAFF.